These T cell receptor beta chains were read from a single sample in a study of T cells expressing NK-cell markers. TCRdb re-called the 5' RACE reads and catalogs CDR3 proteins one per entry, DNA excluded. The sample table sets out roughly 280,000 distinct CDR3 sequences. The sequenced sample was blood T cells: a sorted CD56 or NKG2C T cell subset, CD4+ or CD8+ T cells, or bulk PBMC T cells (not recorded which). These receptors all come from a man between 18 and 29 years old in good health. Both conserved end residues are part of each CDR3. Fields, in order: J gene, V gene, CDR3 protein.

>TRBJ1-2|TRBV6-5
CASSPRWFYGYTF
>TRBJ2-1|TRBV2
CASKSWWDNEQFF
>TRBJ1-1|TRBV12-3/TRBV12-4
CASGGQGPNTEAFF
>TRBJ2-7|TRBV11-2
CASSFDNPRSPYEQYF
>TRBJ2-6|TRBV7-3
CASSLTGLWSANSGANVLTF
>TRBJ2-1|TRBV12-3/TRBV12-4
CASRRNRGNGNEQFF
>TRBJ2-2|TRBV6-1
CASMHGTSGTGELFF
>TRBJ1-2|TRBV6-5
CASSLDGLIYGYTF
>TRBJ2-1|TRBV20-1
CSADALNEQFF
>TRBJ1-1|TRBV5-1
CASRLGQSETEAFF
>TRBJ2-1|TRBV12-3/TRBV12-4
CASSLGHGVDEQFF
>TRBJ1-1|TRBV12-3/TRBV12-4
CASTLGGQGGTEAFF
>TRBJ2-7|TRBV14
CASSYAANTYEQYF
>TRBJ1-1|TRBV5-4
CASSLSEYTEAFF
>TRBJ1-1|TRBV19
CASSWAADFRDTEAFF
>TRBJ2-2|TRBV5-6
CASSLALRNTGELFF
>TRBJ2-1|TRBV12-3/TRBV12-4
CASIGAGGRPYNEQFF
>TRBJ2-7|TRBV29-1
CSVGGPSGSYEQYF
>TRBJ1-2|TRBV30
CAHWGQGADGYTF
>TRBJ2-3|TRBV6-5
CASSPSGQGRDTQYF
>TRBJ2-3|TRBV19
CASSPTSVADTQYF
>TRBJ2-1|TRBV6-2/TRBV6-3
CASTEGRGKSSSYNEQFF
>TRBJ2-7|TRBV19
CASSIRTARHEQYF
>TRBJ1-2|TRBV5-6
CASSLSLRTNYGYTF
>TRBJ2-7|TRBV20-1
CSASGRALGSYEQYF
>TRBJ1-4|TRBV5-1
CASSPRGDEKLFF
>TRBJ2-1|TRBV4-2
CASSQEGPNYGIYNEQFF
>TRBJ2-3|TRBV7-2
CASSSFPDTQYF
>TRBJ1-3|TRBV12-3/TRBV12-4
CASSFPTGSSGNTIYF
>TRBJ2-3|TRBV24-1
CATSGGHTDTQYF
>TRBJ2-2|TRBV29-1
CSVEIGQLLGELFF
>TRBJ2-2|TRBV10-3
CAISQGSTGELFF
>TRBJ1-2|TRBV30
CACPRSGGYTF
>TRBJ1-6|TRBV6-5
CASSYSRRVQNSPLHF
>TRBJ1-1|TRBV5-1
CASSGPGSNTEAFF
>TRBJ2-7|TRBV27
CASSSQKGGEQYF
>TRBJ2-5|TRBV7-8
CASSSLLAGPQETQYF